This TCR beta chain is from a study of shared clonotypes between healthy human individuals. The CDR3 extends over 15 amino acids. V dropped 4 bases and J dropped 6 bases, with 17 bases sitting between them. Germline loops: CDR1 SGHNT, CDR2 YYREEE (reference sequence). Produced via immunoSEQ multiplex PCR; TCRdb's table is partial and in-frame only. The sample gives about 2.5 million clones, 85% to 95% of which show up once; more than 0.35% is in the top ten. This TCR was sampled from a man between 18 and 35 years old in good health. Some clones in this sample may be carry-over from other donors' samples. The sequencing input was naive CD4+ T cells from PBMCs. The sample's subset: CD45RA+ positively selected. The chain combines TRBV5-4 with TRBJ2-4; D not resolved. The CDR3 region is CASSPGTGGGNIQYF. In DNA, the CDR3 is TGTGCCAGCAGCCCGGGCACCGGCGGTGGAAACATTCAGTACTTC.